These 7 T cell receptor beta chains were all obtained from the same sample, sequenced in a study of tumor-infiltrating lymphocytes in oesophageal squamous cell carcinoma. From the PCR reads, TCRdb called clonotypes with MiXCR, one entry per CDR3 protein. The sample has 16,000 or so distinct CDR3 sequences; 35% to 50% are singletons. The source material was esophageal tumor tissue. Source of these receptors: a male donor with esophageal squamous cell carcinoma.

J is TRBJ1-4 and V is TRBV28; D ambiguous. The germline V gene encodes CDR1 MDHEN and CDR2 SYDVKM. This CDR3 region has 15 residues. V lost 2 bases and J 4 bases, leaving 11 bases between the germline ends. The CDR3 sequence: CASSLGESINEKLFF. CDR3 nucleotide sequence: TGTGCCAGCAGTTTAGGGGAGAGCATTAATGAAAAACTGTTTTTT.

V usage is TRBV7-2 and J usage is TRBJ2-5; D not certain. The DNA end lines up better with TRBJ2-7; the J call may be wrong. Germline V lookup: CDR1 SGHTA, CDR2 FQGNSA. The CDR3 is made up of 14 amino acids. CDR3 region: CASSFPESSYEQYF. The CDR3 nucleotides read TGTGCCAGCAGCTTCCCTGAGAGCTCCTACGAGCAGTACTTC.

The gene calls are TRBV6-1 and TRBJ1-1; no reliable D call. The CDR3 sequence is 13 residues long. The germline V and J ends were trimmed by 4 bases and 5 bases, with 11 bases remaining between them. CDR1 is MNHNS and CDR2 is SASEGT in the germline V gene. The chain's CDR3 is CASSGHATTEAFF. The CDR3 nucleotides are TGTGCCAGCAGTGGACACGCGACGACTGAAGCTTTCTTT.

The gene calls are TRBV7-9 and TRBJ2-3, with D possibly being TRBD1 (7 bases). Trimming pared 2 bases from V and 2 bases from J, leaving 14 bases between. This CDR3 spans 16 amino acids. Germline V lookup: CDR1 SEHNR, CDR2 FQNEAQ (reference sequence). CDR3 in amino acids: CASSLRQGGDTDTQYF. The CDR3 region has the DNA TGTGCCAGCAGCTTAAGGCAGGGGGGCGACACAGATACGCAGTATTTT.

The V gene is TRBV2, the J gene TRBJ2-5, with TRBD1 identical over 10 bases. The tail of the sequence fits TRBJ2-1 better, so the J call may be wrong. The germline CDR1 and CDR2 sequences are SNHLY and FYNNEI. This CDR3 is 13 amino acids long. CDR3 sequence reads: CASSGTGDNEQFF. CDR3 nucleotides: TGTGCCAGCAGCGGGACAGGGGACAATGAGCAGTTCTTC.

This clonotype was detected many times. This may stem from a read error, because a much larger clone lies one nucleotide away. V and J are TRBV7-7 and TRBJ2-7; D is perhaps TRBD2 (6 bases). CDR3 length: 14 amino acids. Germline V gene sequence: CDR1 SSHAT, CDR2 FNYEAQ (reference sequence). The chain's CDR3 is CASSLSNQGGGKYF. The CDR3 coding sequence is TGTGCTAGCAGCTTATCGAATCAGGGTGGCGGGAAGTACTTC.

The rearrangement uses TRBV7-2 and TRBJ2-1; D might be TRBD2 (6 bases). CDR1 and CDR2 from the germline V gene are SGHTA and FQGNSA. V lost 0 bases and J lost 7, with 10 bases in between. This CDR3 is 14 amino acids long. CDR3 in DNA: TGTGCCAGCAGCTTAGCTGGGACTCTAAATGAGCAGTTCTTC. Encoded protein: CASSLAGTLNEQFF.